One and the same sample provided the 24 T cell receptor beta chains below, sequenced in a study of T cell changes during pregnancy in multiple sclerosis. Libraries were prepared by immunoSEQ multiplex PCR; TCRdb keeps only in-frame clonotypes and omits some of them. This table has about 40,000 clones, 91% appearing once. Sequenced here: CD4+ T cells from peripheral blood mononuclear cells, sampled in the third trimester of pregnancy. The receptors originated from a female donor in good health, enrolled as a control in a pregnancy study.

This rearrangement joins TRBV5-1 to TRBJ2-2; a weak D match, TRBD2 (6 bases). This CDR3 contains 16 residues. V lost 3 bases, J lost 2 bases, and 14 bases lay in between. Germline CDR1 reads SGHRS; CDR2 reads YFSETQ. The CDR3 nucleotides read TGCGCCAGCAGCTATACTAGCAGCGTTAACACCGGGGAGCTGTTTTTT. Translation gives CASSYTSSVNTGELFF.

Details on this clone: A junction boundary mismatches the germline segment, possibly from a read error. This CDR3 reads CASSPNRGGKETQYF. CDR3 DNA sequence: TGTGCTAGCAGCCCAAACAGGGGTGGGAAAGAGACCCAGTACTTC. The V gene is TRBV7-7, the J gene TRBJ2-5; 7 bases are a match to TRBD1. CDR1 is SSHAT and CDR2 is FNYEAQ in the germline V gene (reference sequence). The CDR3 consists of 15 residues.

The rearrangement links TRBV30 to TRBJ2-2; 9 nucleotides match TRBD2. The CDR3 loop spans 13 amino acids. V shed 8 bases, J shed 5 bases, and the junction held 6 bases outside the gene matches. Germline loops: CDR1 GTSNPN, CDR2 SVGIG (reference sequence). CDR3 DNA: TGTGCCGGGGGCGGGGGGGCGACCGGGGAGCTGTTTTTT. It translates to CAGGGGATGELFF.

This clone showed up just a few times. J is TRBJ2-7 and V is TRBV10-3; 11 bases fit TRBD1. Germline V gives CDR1 ENHRY, CDR2 SYGVKD. The CDR3 length is 14 residues. V shed 4 bases, J shed 3 bases, and the junction held 2 bases outside the gene matches. CDR3 loop: CAISVGTGGYEQYF. The CDR3 DNA reads as TGTGCCATCAGTGTAGGGACAGGGGGCTACGAGCAGTACTTC.

This clone is a singleton in its sample. The chain uses TRBV4-2 and TRBJ2-3, with D hard to call. Germline CDR1 LGHNA, CDR2 YNFKEQ. Trimming left V 4 bases short and J 0 bases short, with 14 bases between. The CDR3 covers 16 residues. Here the CDR3 DNA reads TGTGCCAGCAGCCTACCACAAGTCGCTAGCACAGATACGCAGTATTTT. Its protein product is CASSLPQVASTDTQYF.

The chain joins TRBV5-1 to TRBJ2-5; TRBD2 matches at 10 bases. With 4 bases clipped from V and 5 bases from J, the junction kept 11 bases outside the gene matches. Germline CDR1 SGHRS, CDR2 YFSETQ. This CDR3 is 16 amino acids long. CDR3 sequence: CASSGGAGGSMETQYF. CDR3 in DNA: TGCGCCAGCAGCGGGGGAGCGGGGGGGTCGATGGAGACCCAGTACTTC.

V and J are TRBV5-6 and TRBJ1-2; possible D gene TRBD1, 5 bases. Germline V CDR1 and CDR2: SGHDT, YYEEEE. The V and J ends lost 5 bases and 5 bases respectively, with 13 bases between them. The CDR3 consists of 13 residues. CDR3 sequence (DNA): TGTGCCAGCAGGGACACCCTTGGATATGGCTACACCTTC. Protein: CASRDTLGYGYTF.

The chain has TRBV4-2 and TRBJ2-5; 13 bases map to TRBD2. This CDR3 spans 17 amino acids. Germline values: CDR1 LGHNA, CDR2 YNFKEQ. Trimming took 3 bases from V and 5 from J; bases not matched to a gene: 9. The DNA of the CDR3 is TGTGCCAGCAGCCAGGAACTAGCGGGGGGGCGTTTTGAGACCCAGTACTTC. This sequence encodes CASSQELAGGRFETQYF.

The chain has TRBV15 and TRBJ1-3; 7 bases align to TRBD1. In germline, CDR1 is LNHNV, CDR2 YYDKDF (reference sequence). Trimming cost V 8 bases and J 3 bases; bases outside gene matches: 7. This CDR3 region has 14 residues. The CDR3 here is CATGLRQGGNTIYF. The CDR3 nucleotides read TGTGCCACCGGGTTAAGACAGGGTGGAAACACCATATATTTT.

The chain recombines TRBV7-9 with TRBJ2-2; weak D call: TRBD1 (6 bases). The CDR3 sequence is 16 residues long. Trimming took 0 bases from V and 5 from J, leaving 13 bases between them. Germline V gene sequence: CDR1 SEHNR, CDR2 FQNEAQ (reference sequence). CDR3 coding DNA: TGTGCCAGCAGCTTAGCGGGTCACAGGGCTACCGGGGAGCTGTTTTTT. Its protein product is CASSLAGHRATGELFF.

V usage is TRBV29-1 and J usage is TRBJ2-2, with D hard to call. This CDR3 spans 14 amino acids. V dropped 4 bases and J dropped 5 bases, with 14 bases sitting between them. The germline V gene encodes CDR1 SQVTM and CDR2 ANQGSEA. The chain's CDR3 is CSVATNIGTGELFF. As DNA, the CDR3 is TGCAGCGTTGCAACAAACATCGGGACCGGGGAGCTGTTTTTT.

The chain joins TRBV23-1 to TRBJ2-1, with TRBD2 matching over 7 bases. TRBV23-1 is an ORF, with its function uncertain. The CDR3 loop spans 13 amino acids. V shed 0 bases, J shed 8 bases, and the junction held 1 base outside the gene matches. CDR3 residues: CASSQSGGHEQFF. The CDR3 DNA reads TGCGCCAGCAGTCAATCGGGAGGGCATGAGCAGTTCTTC.

The chain combines TRBV29-1 with TRBJ2-5, with D hard to call. CDR1 and CDR2 (germline): SQVTM, ANQGSEA. V was pared by 8 bases and J by 2 bases, with 15 bases between. The CDR3 is made up of 13 amino acids. The DNA for the CDR3 is TGCAGCTTGCGCTTCAGCGAACAAGAGACCCAGTACTTC. Protein sequence: CSLRFSEQETQYF.

The V call is TRBV7-2, the J call TRBJ1-2; D possibly corresponds to TRBD1 (5 bases). Germline V gene lookup returns CDR1 SGHTA and CDR2 FQGNSA. This CDR3 has 13 amino acids. The V gene lost 2 bases and the J gene lost 7 bases, with 11 bases spanning the gap. The CDR3 region is CASSLIQGSGYTF. In DNA, the CDR3 is TGTGCCAGCAGCTTAATTCAGGGAAGTGGCTACACCTTC. The whole variable domain, filled in from reference TRBV7-2 and TRBJ1-2, reads GAGVSQSPSNKVTEKGKDVELRCDPISGHTALYWYRQSLGQGLEFLIYFQGNSAPDKSGLPSDRFSAERTGGSVSTLTIQRTQQEDSAVYLCASSLIQGSGYTFGSGTRLTVV.

V and J are TRBV28 and TRBJ1-5, with 7 positions matching TRBD1. Trimming cost V 9 bases and J 6 bases; bases outside gene matches: 11. The CDR3 is 14 residues long. CDR1 and CDR2 from the germline V gene are MDHEN and SYDVKM. This CDR3 reads CASYQQGNFQPQHF. The CDR3 nucleotides read TGTGCCAGTTACCAACAGGGGAATTTTCAGCCCCAGCATTTT.

The chain combines TRBV4-2 with TRBJ2-3, with 8 bases fitting TRBD2. This CDR3 spans 16 amino acids. V lost 3 bases to trimming and J lost 1 base; unmatched junction nucleotides: 6. Per the germline V gene, CDR1 is LGHNA and CDR2 is YNFKEQ. CDR3: CASSHDGTSRTDTQYF. The CDR3 DNA sequence: TGTGCCAGCAGCCACGACGGGACTAGTCGCACAGATACGCAGTATTTT.

The V gene is TRBV7-2, the J gene TRBJ2-3; 10 nucleotides align to TRBD2. Germline V gene lookup returns CDR1 SGHTA and CDR2 FQGNSA. The CDR3 extends over 17 amino acids. The ends lost 4 bases at V and 4 bases at J; junction bases unmatched: 11. CDR3 sequence: CASSSSYLLAGADTQYF. The CDR3 bases are TGTGCCAGCAGCTCCTCCTACCTGCTAGCGGGGGCAGATACGCAGTATTTT.

V usage is TRBV4-2 and J usage is TRBJ1-4; D unresolved. The CDR3 is made up of 16 amino acids. V gave up 0 bases and J gave up 8 bases, with 16 bases separating them. Germline CDR1 reads LGHNA; CDR2 reads YNFKEQ. DNA for the CDR3: TGTGCCAGCAGCCAAGAACACGGGGAATTCGGAGAAAAACTGTTTTTT. Encoded protein: CASSQEHGEFGEKLFF.

DNA for the CDR3: TGTGCCAGCAGCCGAACTGGGGGGGGAAACGTCGGGGAGCTGTTTTTT. Translating it yields CASSRTGGGNVGELFF. This chain links TRBV7-9 with TRBJ2-2; TRBD2 agrees at 7 bases. J gave up 7 bases and V 5 bases, and 13 bases lay outside the gene matches. Germline values: CDR1 SEHNR, CDR2 FQNEAQ (reference sequence). There are 16 residues in the CDR3.

This clone was observed a single time. The J gene is TRBJ2-3, the V gene TRBV7-2; D is uncertain. The germline gives CDR1 SGHTA, CDR2 FQGNSA. With 1 base removed from V and 4 bases from J, the gap between germline ends came to 12 bases. The CDR3 extends over 15 amino acids. The CDR3 coding sequence is TGTGCCAGCAGCTTAGTATTGGAGTCCGCAGATACGCAGTATTTT. Translated: CASSLVLESADTQYF.

Concerning this clone: The same CDR3 can be traced to other DNA sequences in this sample. V gene TRBV2 combines with J gene TRBJ2-3; D is undetermined. CDR1 and CDR2 from the germline V gene are SNHLY and FYNNEI. This CDR3 spans 11 amino acids. Deletions cut 7 bases from V and 3 bases from J, with 5 bases between. The DNA for the CDR3 is TGTGCCAGCACGTATACAGATACGCAGTATTTT. Encoded protein: CASTYTDTQYF.

The chain uses TRBV25-1 and TRBJ2-6; tentatively, D is TRBD2 (6 bases). Between the trimmed V and J ends, which lost 3 bases and 0 bases, there was a span of 9 bases. The length of the CDR3 is 16 residues. CDR1 is MGHDK, CDR2 SYGVNS, per germline. Written as DNA, the CDR3 is TGTGCCAGCAGTGATAGCGGCGCCTCTGGGGCCAACGTCCTGACTTTC. Its translation: CASSDSGASGANVLTF. Full variable domain (remainder filled in from reference TRBV25-1 and TRBJ2-6): EADIYQTPRYLVIGTGKKITLECSQTMGHDKMYWYQQDPGMELHLIHYSYGVNSTEKGDLSSESTVSRIRTEHFPLTLESARPSHTSQYLCASSDSGASGANVLTFGAGSRLTVL.

The rearrangement links TRBV2 to TRBJ2-3; TRBD1 aligns across 10 bases. The CDR3 contains 14 residues. Germline V gene lookup returns CDR1 SNHLY and CDR2 FYNNEI. The V and J ends lost 5 bases and 6 bases, in that order; junction bases with no gene match: 5. The CDR3 nucleotides read TGTGCCAGCAGTACCCGACAGGGGGCGGATACGCAGTATTTT. As protein: CASSTRQGADTQYF.

The chain uses TRBV4-2 and TRBJ2-3, with 11 bases lining up with TRBD2. J gave up 7 bases and V 4 bases, and 13 bases lay outside the gene matches. This CDR3 has 17 amino acids. CDR1 and CDR2 from the germline V gene are LGHNA and YNFKEQ. The CDR3 protein is CASSPEGVAGGPNTQYF. DNA for the CDR3: TGTGCCAGCAGCCCCGAAGGAGTAGCGGGAGGGCCAAATACGCAGTATTTT.